This passage covers 8 T cell receptor beta chains from one sample sequenced in a study of T cells after posttransplantation cyclophosphamide. Cyclophosphamide on days +3 and +4 followed busulfan-fludarabine conditioning and a marrow graft. Measured with immunoSEQ multiplex PCR; TCRdb has only the in-frame clones, and not every one. Seen here are fewer than 5,000 clones, around 70% observed once, and the top ten hold about a sixth. Here the sequenced sample was PBMCs, taken 362 days after allogeneic stem cell transplant with posttransplant cyclophosphamide. Source of these receptors: a male patient aged 60-69 years who received an allogeneic stem cell transplant from an unrelated donor, was CMV-positive, and had acute GVHD only. Some T cells may be supplied by the graft donor.

This rearrangement joins TRBV18 to TRBJ2-5; 8 positions match TRBD2. The CDR3 has 15 amino acids. In germline, CDR1 is KGHSH, CDR2 LQKENI. Unmatched junction bases numbered 6, after V lost 1 base and J lost 5 bases. The CDR3 protein is CASSPRAGDGETQYF. In DNA form, the CDR3 reads TGTGCCAGCTCACCACGAGCGGGGGATGGTGAGACCCAGTACTTC.

The rearrangement links TRBV5-6 to TRBJ2-3; 10 bases agree with TRBD1. CDR3 size: 18 residues. Per germline, CDR1 SGHDT and CDR2 YYEEEE. V lost 4 bases, J lost 0 bases, and 11 bases stayed unmatched. CDR3 sequence (DNA): TGTGCCAGCAGCCGGTGGGGACAGGGGCTTTTTAGCACAGATACGCAGTATTTT. This gives the protein CASSRWGQGLFSTDTQYF.

This chain joins TRBV14 and TRBJ1-4; weak D call: TRBD1 (6 bases). This CDR3 has 12 residues. The ends were cut back, 2 bases at V and 11 bases at J, with 9 bases in the middle. Germline values: CDR1 SGHDN, CDR2 FVKESK. This chain's CDR3 is CASSQQGRKLFF. The CDR3 bases are TGTGCCAGCAGCCAACAGGGGCGGAAACTGTTTTTT.

V and J are TRBV6-5 and TRBJ2-5; the match to TRBD2 covers 7 bases. The CDR3 length is 12 residues. Germline V gene lookup returns CDR1 MNHEY and CDR2 SVGAGI. V shed 2 bases and J 7 bases; nucleotides not matched to a gene: 1. As DNA, the CDR3 is TGTGCCAGCAGTTACGGGGGGGGGACCCAGTACTTC. Translation: CASSYGGGTQYF.

J is TRBJ2-5 and V is TRBV2; possibly TRBD1 for D (6 bases). Germline CDR1 SNHLY, CDR2 FYNNEI. Trimming pared 5 bases from V and 5 bases from J, leaving 12 bases between. The CDR3 has 13 residues. CDR3 DNA sequence: TGTGCCAGCAGTCCGGGACAATCGGAGACCCAGTACTTC. Protein sequence: CASSPGQSETQYF.

The chain is built from TRBV11-3 and TRBJ2-2, with a weak D call TRBD2 (6 bases). CDR1 and CDR2 (germline): SGHNT, YENEEA. V lost 0 bases and J lost 1, with 9 bases in between. The CDR3 is 16 residues long. CDR3 amino acids: CASSLDYGGNTGELFF. The CDR3 coding sequence is TGTGCCAGCAGCTTAGATTACGGGGGGAACACCGGGGAGCTGTTTTTT.

V usage is TRBV5-1 and J usage is TRBJ1-1; D is uncertain. The V gene's germline CDR1 is SGHRS and CDR2 YFSETQ. There are 13 residues in the CDR3. Trimming took off 2 bases at V and 1 base at J, with 6 bases between the two ends. The CDR3 loop is CASSFEGNTEAFF. CDR3 in DNA: TGCGCCAGCAGCTTTGAGGGGAACACTGAAGCTTTCTTT. The full variable domain, rest sourced from reference TRBV5-1 and TRBJ1-1, is KAGVTQTPRYLIKTRGQQVTLSCSPISGHRSVSWYQQTPGQGLQFLFEYFSETQRNKGNFPGRFSGRQFSNSRSEMNVSTLELGDSALYLCASSFEGNTEAFFGQGTRLTVV.

The J gene is TRBJ2-3, the V gene TRBV19; 11 positions agree with TRBD2. The V gene's germline CDR1 is LNHDA and CDR2 SQIVND (reference sequence). V lost 6 bases and J lost 5; bases outside the gene matches: 7. This CDR3 spans 15 amino acids. The CDR3 DNA sequence: TGTGCCAGTAGCCCTAGCGGGGGGAAGATAGATACGCAGTATTTT. Encoded protein: CASSPSGGKIDTQYF.